This T cell receptor beta chain came from a study of blood T cell repertoires in COVID-19. In the original workflow: Reference gene primer amplification yielded estimated nucleated cell counts. This table comes from immunoSEQ multiplex PCR, and its TCRdb copy is limited to in-frame clones, with some not included. V and J calls and clone size are given by that table; D and trimming were obtained from the DNA. The table lists roughly 80,000 clones, approximately 90% of them singletons. The ends lost 1 base at V and 1 base at J; junction bases unmatched: 5. The germline V gene encodes CDR1 LGHNA and CDR2 YNFKEQ. The CDR3 spans 16 residues.

V gene TRBV4-2 combines with J gene TRBJ1-1; TRBD1 matches 8 bases. The sample was peripheral blood. This TCR was sampled from a man in his fifties or sixties with acute or convalescent COVID-19. The CDR3 region is CASSQAPGGRNTEAFF. The CDR3 DNA reads TGTGCCAGCAGCCAAGCTCCAGGGGGCCGGAACACTGAAGCTTTCTTT.